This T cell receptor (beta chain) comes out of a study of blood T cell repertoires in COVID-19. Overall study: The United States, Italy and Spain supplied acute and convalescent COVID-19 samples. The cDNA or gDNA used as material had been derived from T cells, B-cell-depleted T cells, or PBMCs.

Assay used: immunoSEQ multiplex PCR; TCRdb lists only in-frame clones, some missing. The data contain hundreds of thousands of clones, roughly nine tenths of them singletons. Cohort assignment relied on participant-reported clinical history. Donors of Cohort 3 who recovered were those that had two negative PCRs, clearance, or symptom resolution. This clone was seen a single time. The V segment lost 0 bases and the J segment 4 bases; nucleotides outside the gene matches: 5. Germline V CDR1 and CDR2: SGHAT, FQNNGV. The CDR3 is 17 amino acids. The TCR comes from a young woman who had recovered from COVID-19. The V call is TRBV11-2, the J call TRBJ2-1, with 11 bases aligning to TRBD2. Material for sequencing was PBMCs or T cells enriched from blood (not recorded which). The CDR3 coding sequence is TGTGCCAGCAGCTTAGATAGTAGCGGGGGGGTTTACAATGAGCAGTTCTTC. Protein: CASSLDSSGGVYNEQFF.